The sequence of this TCR beta chain was determined in a study of T-cell memory formation after mild COVID-19. General study points: Some clones that responded turned up in pre-infection memory, which suggests that cross-reactive memory joined in. Second-wave clones with a day 37 peak had unconfirmed SARS-CoV-2 specificity. Balance between CD4 and CD8 was seen in clones contracting day 15 to 85, and a CD4+ lean was seen in later expanders.

Comments on this clonotype: The antigen remains unidentified.

Constant-segment primers and 5'RACE yielded cDNA libraries for TCR alpha and TCR beta, each carrying sample barcodes and UMIs. TCRdb redid the calling of the 5' RACE reads with MiXCR, one entry per CDR3 protein. The table includes 50,000 or so distinct CDR3 sequences, roughly 9% detected once. V shed 0 bases and J 10 bases; nucleotides not matched to a gene: 8. The CDR3 is made up of 13 amino acids. Germline V gives CDR1 DFQATT, CDR2 SNEGSKA (reference sequence). The chain joins TRBV20-1 to TRBJ1-1; TRBD1 agrees at 7 bases. The specimen sequenced was PBMCs or a T cell subset sorted from them (not recorded which). This clonotype was sampled from an adult woman who had mild COVID-19 (a few samples of this study predate the infection). Cell type and time point are not known. In DNA, the CDR3 is TGCAGTGCTAGAGAAGACAGGGCGTGGGTAGCTTTCTTT. Translating gives CSAREDRAWVAFF.